These 17 T cell receptor beta chains came from one sample sequenced in a study of blood T cell repertoires in COVID-19. TCRdb's table, derived via immunoSEQ multiplex PCR, lists solely in-frame clones and lacks some. The sample lists hundreds of thousands of clones; 85% to 90% were seen once. The sample comprised peripheral blood. These receptors came from a man older than 75 with acute or convalescent COVID-19.

This rearrangement joins TRBV6-6 to TRBJ1-5; D not certain. V lost 2 bases and J 0 bases, leaving 8 bases between the germline ends. The germline V gene has CDR1 MNHNY and CDR2 SVGAGI (reference sequence). This CDR3 spans 15 amino acids. CDR3: CASSYVQNSNQPQHF. The DNA for the CDR3 is TGTGCCAGCAGTTACGTACAGAATAGCAATCAGCCCCAGCATTTT.

This clone was detected once. This rearrangement joins TRBV7-7 to TRBJ1-1; D may be TRBD1 (6 bases). V lost 5 bases to trimming and J lost 5 bases, with 15 bases between them. Germline V gene data show CDR1 as SSHAT and CDR2 as FNYEAQ (reference sequence). The CDR3 contains 14 residues. The DNA of the CDR3 is TGTGCCAGCAGCCCCCCCGGGGGGCGGACTGAAGCTTTCTTT. Its translation: CASSPPGGRTEAFF.

The V and J genes are TRBV4-2 and TRBJ2-3; maybe TRBD1 (5 bases). Trimming took 3 bases from V and 0 from J, leaving 16 bases between them. There are 17 residues in the CDR3. From germline, CDR1 is LGHNA and CDR2 YNFKEQ. CDR3 sequence (DNA): TGTGCCAGCAGCCAGCTGTTAGGGGTATCTAGCACAGATACGCAGTATTTT. Its translation is CASSQLLGVSSTDTQYF.

J is TRBJ2-7 and V is TRBV7-2, with 8 bases matching TRBD1. Trimming cost V 0 bases and J 2 bases; bases outside gene matches: 3. This CDR3 region has 15 residues. Germline V CDR1 and CDR2: SGHTA, FQGNSA. In DNA, the CDR3 is TGTGCCAGCAGCTTAGCACAGGGGGTTGCCTACGAGCAGTACTTC. This gives the protein CASSLAQGVAYEQYF.

The rearrangement links TRBV3-1 (or the pseudogene TRBV3-2) to TRBJ2-3; 7 bases agree with TRBD1. This CDR3 comprises 14 residues. Looked up from germline, CDR1 is LGHDT and CDR2 is YNNKEL (reference sequence). J lost 0 bases, V lost 6 bases, and 3 bases had no gene match. The DNA of the CDR3 is TGTGCCAGCAGTTACAGGGGAAGCACAGATACGCAGTATTTT. Its protein is CASSYRGSTDTQYF.

V and J are TRBV7-3 and TRBJ1-1, with 7 bases that match TRBD1. The V gene's germline CDR1 is SGHTA and CDR2 FQGTGA. The CDR3 covers 15 residues. Trimming cost V 5 bases and J 4 bases; bases outside gene matches: 10. CDR3 sequence reads: CASSPTGSIGTEAFF. For the CDR3, the DNA is TGTGCCAGCAGCCCGACAGGGAGTATTGGCACTGAAGCTTTCTTT.

The gene calls are TRBV7-9 and TRBJ1-2, with unresolved D. The CDR3 runs 14 residues. Trimming removed 2 bases at V and 2 bases at J, with 9 bases between. Germline CDR1 reads SEHNR; CDR2 reads FQNEAQ (reference sequence). CDR3 amino acids: CASSLTLANYGYTF. DNA of the CDR3: TGTGCCAGCAGCTTAACCCTAGCGAACTATGGCTACACCTTC.

CDR3 residues: CASSFRRDREYGYTF. The DNA for the CDR3 is TGTGCCAGTAGCTTCCGCCGGGACAGGGAATATGGCTACACCTTC. The chain carries TRBV19 and TRBJ1-2; 9 positions match TRBD1. Germline CDR1 is LNHDA and CDR2 is SQIVND (reference sequence). After removal of 6 bases from V and 5 bases from J, the junction contained 10 bases not matched to a gene. This CDR3 region has 15 residues.

This chain connects TRBV12-3 or TRBV12-4 to TRBJ2-5; perhaps TRBD1 as D (6 bases). This CDR3 is built from 13 residues. V was clipped by 5 bases and J by 5 bases, with 12 bases between them. The CDR3 reads CASSLNREETQYF. The CDR3 nucleotides read TGTGCCAGCAGTCTTAACAGGGAGGAGACCCAGTACTTC.

The CDR3 spells CASSRLAGGKNIQYF. The CDR3 nucleotides are TGTGCCAGCAGCCGACTAGCGGGAGGGAAAAACATTCAGTACTTC. This chain uses TRBV6-2 or TRBV6-3 with TRBJ2-4; 14 nucleotides line up with TRBD2. The germline V gene has CDR1 MNHEY and CDR2 SVGEGT. J was trimmed by 4 bases and V by 6 bases; bases with no gene match: 2. The length of the CDR3 is 15 residues.

The rearrangement joins TRBV5-4 to TRBJ2-7; 8 bases align to TRBD1. V shed 4 bases and J 5 bases; nucleotides not matched to a gene: 14. Per the germline V gene, CDR1 is SGHNT and CDR2 is YYREEE (reference sequence). The CDR3 spans 16 residues. This chain's CDR3 is CASSQPPWTGMNEQYF. For the CDR3, the DNA is TGTGCCAGCAGCCAACCACCCTGGACAGGGATGAACGAGCAGTACTTC.

The chain couples TRBV6-5 to TRBJ1-1; 9 nucleotides line up with TRBD1. The J segment lost 10 bases and the V segment lost 6 bases, leaving 9 bases of the junction unmatched. Germline V gives CDR1 MNHEY, CDR2 SVGAGI. CDR3 size: 13 residues. CDR3 DNA sequence: TGTGCCAGCAGCATAGACAGGGGGTTCGGAGCTTTCTTT. Protein sequence: CASSIDRGFGAFF.

CDR3 loop: CASSYQDRAEAFF. DNA of the CDR3: TGTGCCAGCAGTTACCAAGACAGGGCAGAAGCTTTCTTT. The chain uses TRBV6-6 and TRBJ1-1; 7 nucleotides line up with TRBD1. This CDR3 contains 13 residues. CDR1 is MNHNY, CDR2 SVGAGI, per germline (reference sequence). The junction had 5 bases not matched to a gene; V was cut back by 2 bases and J by 8 bases.

This chain connects TRBV7-2 to TRBJ2-3; 13 bases match TRBD2. The CDR3 covers 16 residues. V was clipped by 5 bases and J by 8 bases; unmatched bases: 10. In germline, CDR1 is SGHTA, CDR2 FQGNSA. Here the CDR3 DNA reads TGTGCCAGCAGCCCTAGGACTAGCGGGGGCTTGGGTACGCAGTATTTT. Amino acids: CASSPRTSGGLGTQYF.

V is TRBV10-3 and J is TRBJ2-3; D might be TRBD1 (5 bases). CDR1 is ENHRY, CDR2 SYGVKD, per germline. The CDR3 has 16 amino acids. With 4 bases removed from V and 2 bases from J, the gap between germline ends came to 16 bases. CDR3 DNA sequence: TGTGCCATCAGTGTCGGGCAGGGTGGCTCCACAGATACGCAGTATTTT. Protein: CAISVGQGGSTDTQYF.

This clone was seen just once. V gene TRBV5-8 combines with J gene TRBJ2-2; maybe TRBD1 (6 bases). Germline V gene sequence: CDR1 SGHTS, CDR2 YDEGEE. The CDR3 contains 15 residues. Trimming removed 2 bases from V and 7 bases from J, with 15 bases in between. CDR3 DNA sequence: TGTGCCAGCAGCTTTCCGACAGGCCGCGTCGGGGAGCTGTTTTTT. This gives the protein CASSFPTGRVGELFF.

V usage is TRBV18 and J usage is TRBJ2-7; 7 nucleotides agree with TRBD1. Germline CDR1 reads KGHSH; CDR2 reads LQKENI. This CDR3 comprises 16 residues. The junction had 12 bases not matched to a gene; V was cut back by 0 bases and J by 7 bases. The CDR3 region has the DNA TGTGCCAGCTCACCACCAAGCGCAGGGGGTTATCGTGAGCAGTACTTC. Amino acid sequence: CASSPPSAGGYREQYF. Supplemented by reference TRBV18 and TRBJ2-7, the full variable domain reads NAGVMQNPRHLVRRRGQEARLRCSPMKGHSHVYWYRQLPEEGLKFMVYLQKENIIDESGMPKERFSAEFPKEGPSILRIQQVVRGDSAAYFCASSPPSAGGYREQYFGPGTRLTVT.